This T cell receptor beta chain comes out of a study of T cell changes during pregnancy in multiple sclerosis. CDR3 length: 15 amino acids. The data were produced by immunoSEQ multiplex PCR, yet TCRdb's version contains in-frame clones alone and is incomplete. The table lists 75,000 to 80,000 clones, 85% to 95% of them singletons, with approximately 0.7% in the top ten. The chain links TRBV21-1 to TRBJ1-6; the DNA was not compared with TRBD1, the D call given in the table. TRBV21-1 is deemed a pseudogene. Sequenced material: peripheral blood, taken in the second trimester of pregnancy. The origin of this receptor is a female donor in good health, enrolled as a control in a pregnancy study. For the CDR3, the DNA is TGTGCCAGCAGCAAAATGGACAAATATAATTCACCCCTCCACTTT. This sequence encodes CASSKMDKYNSPLHF.